The 23 T cell receptor beta chains in this list originate from one sample, sequenced in a study of blood T cell repertoires in COVID-19 (dated by TCRdb to between 2020 and 2021). Receptor amplification or capture employed the immunoSEQ multiplex PCR assay. TCRdb re-hosts the immuneACCESS table, in-frame sequences only. Its copies lack some clones; in the studies checked, an unresolved V gene accounts for under half of them, and the cause for the rest is not known. In this sample the table shows under 150,000 clones, approximately 90% of which occur a single time. The top ten clonotypes cover less than 20% of the sample. The source material was peripheral blood. All receptors derive from a man aged 45-60 years with active or convalescent COVID-19.

The chain has TRBV11-2 and TRBJ2-3; 10 nucleotides align to TRBD2. CDR3 length: 16 residues. J gave up 4 bases and V 2 bases, and 6 bases lay outside the gene matches. Germline CDR1 reads SGHAT; CDR2 reads FQNNGV. DNA of the CDR3: TGTGCCAGCAGCTTAACTAGCGGGATAGGGGCAGATACGCAGTATTTT. This codes for CASSLTSGIGADTQYF.

The V gene is TRBV3-1 (or the pseudogene TRBV3-2), the J gene TRBJ2-5; 9 positions match TRBD2. The junction had 7 bases not matched to a gene; V was cut back by 0 bases and J by 5 bases. Germline loops: CDR1 LGHDT, CDR2 YNNKEL (reference sequence). The CDR3 totals 16 residues. The DNA for the CDR3 is TGTGCCAGCAGCCAAGATGTCCTAGCGGGACGGGAGACCCAGTACTTC. This codes for CASSQDVLAGRETQYF.

This chain connects TRBV19 to TRBJ2-7; D perhaps matches TRBD1 (6 bases). Trimming pared 3 bases from V and 3 bases from J, leaving 12 bases between. The CDR3 runs to 14 residues. Germline assignment: CDR1 LNHDA and CDR2 SQIVND (reference sequence). The CDR3 reads CASSIRGGGYEQYF. The CDR3 DNA reads TGTGCCAGTAGTATCAGGGGCGGTGGCTACGAGCAGTACTTC.

The rearrangement uses TRBV2 and TRBJ2-5, with 7 bases fitting TRBD1. This CDR3 is built from 15 residues. J gave up 5 bases and V 3 bases, and 9 bases lay outside the gene matches. CDR1 SNHLY and CDR2 FYNNEI come from the germline V gene. The CDR3 loop reads CASSDPRGSWETQYF. As DNA, the CDR3 is TGTGCCAGCAGTGATCCCAGGGGGTCGTGGGAGACCCAGTACTTC.

This rearrangement joins TRBV7-9 to TRBJ2-2; D gene uncertain. The CDR3 is 15 amino acids. CDR1 and CDR2 (germline): SEHNR, FQNEAQ (reference sequence). The germline V and J ends were trimmed by 0 bases and 2 bases, with 7 bases remaining between them. In nucleotides, the CDR3 is TGTGCCAGCAGCTTAGCGGGCAGTAACACCGGGGAGCTGTTTTTT. This sequence encodes CASSLAGSNTGELFF.

The genes are TRBV5-1 and TRBJ2-3, with TRBD2 as a possible D gene (6 bases). With 4 bases removed from V and 1 base from J, the gap between germline ends came to 19 bases. The CDR3 runs 17 residues. Germline values: CDR1 SGHRS, CDR2 YFSETQ. As DNA, the CDR3 is TGCGCCAGCAGCGGGGGAGGTGGAAACCCACGCACAGATACGCAGTATTTT. It translates to CASSGGGGNPRTDTQYF.

The rearrangement links TRBV4-3 to TRBJ1-4; TRBD1 aligns across 7 bases. The CDR3 runs to 16 residues. Germline CDR1 and CDR2: LGHNA and YSLEER. Trimming at V came to 2 bases and at J to 0 bases, leaving 3 bases not matched to a gene. The CDR3 DNA sequence: TGCGCCAGCAGCCAAACCGGGACAGCAACTAATGAAAAACTGTTTTTT. Translating gives CASSQTGTATNEKLFF.

The chain joins TRBV6-5 to TRBJ1-5; TRBD1 aligns across 8 bases. The CDR3 is 14 amino acids. The germline gives CDR1 MNHEY, CDR2 SVGAGI. V gave up 10 bases and J gave up 7 bases; unmatched junction bases: 12. The CDR3 is CATRKGQGAQPQHF. The CDR3 DNA sequence: TGTGCCACCAGAAAAGGACAGGGAGCACAGCCCCAGCATTTT.

The rearrangement links TRBV10-3 to TRBJ2-1, with D maybe TRBD2 (6 bases). Germline V CDR1 and CDR2: ENHRY, SYGVKD. The CDR3 extends over 16 amino acids. V was cut by 8 bases and J by 0 bases, with 17 bases left in between. CDR3 protein: CAIGDSGPSSYNEQFF. The DNA for the CDR3 is TGTGCCATCGGGGATAGCGGTCCTAGCTCCTACAATGAGCAGTTCTTC.

This chain joins TRBV24-1 and TRBJ2-5; 8 bases are shared with TRBD1. Germline V CDR1 and CDR2: KGHDR, SFDVKD. J gave up 5 bases and V 3 bases, and 13 bases lay outside the gene matches. The CDR3 extends over 17 amino acids. CDR3 coding DNA: TGTGCCACCAGTGATCCCAGGGCAGGGGGCCGATCGGAGACCCAGTACTTC. It codes for CATSDPRAGGRSETQYF.

This chain links TRBV19 with TRBJ2-2; tentative D call: TRBD2 (6 bases). Looked up from germline, CDR1 is LNHDA and CDR2 is SQIVND (reference sequence). The CDR3 totals 13 residues. V was pared by 10 bases and J by 9 bases, with 18 bases between. CDR3 in DNA: TGTGCCACCCGGGACTTAGGGTTCAGGGAGCTGTTTTTT. Amino acid sequence: CATRDLGFRELFF.

The chain uses TRBV2 and TRBJ2-3; TRBD2 matches at 16 bases. The V gene's germline CDR1 is SNHLY and CDR2 FYNNEI. After removal of 7 bases from V and 4 bases from J, the junction contained 5 bases not matched to a gene. CDR3 length: 16 amino acids. CDR3 DNA: TGTGCCAGCACCAAGGGACTAGCGGGAGGGGCAGATACGCAGTATTTT. The encoded protein is CASTKGLAGGADTQYF.

Of note for this clone: The sample contains more than one DNA sequence encoding this CDR3. The V and J genes are TRBV5-1 and TRBJ2-5; no definite D call. Trimming pared 3 bases from V and 1 base from J, leaving 4 bases between. Germline assignment: CDR1 SGHRS and CDR2 YFSETQ. The CDR3 length is 12 residues. Here the CDR3 DNA reads TGCGCCAGCAGCTCCGTCCAAGAGACCCAGTACTTC. It specifies CASSSVQETQYF.

This clone was detected a few times. This rearrangement joins TRBV10-1 to TRBJ2-7; 8 bases map to TRBD2. CDR1 and CDR2 from the germline V gene are WNHNN and SYGVQD (reference sequence). The CDR3 spans 12 residues. V gave up 8 bases and J gave up 2 bases; unmatched junction bases: 2. CDR3 in amino acids: CASAGGPYEQYF. The CDR3 DNA reads TGCGCCAGCGCGGGAGGACCCTACGAGCAGTACTTC.

The J gene is TRBJ2-3, the V gene TRBV11-3; TRBD1 agrees at 9 bases. Germline V gene data show CDR1 as SGHNT and CDR2 as YENEEA. The CDR3 extends over 14 amino acids. Trimming cost V 5 bases and J 4 bases; bases outside gene matches: 4. The CDR3 spells CASSPGQGSDTQYF. In DNA form, the CDR3 reads TGTGCCAGCAGCCCCGGACAGGGGTCAGATACGCAGTATTTT.

The chain carries TRBV15 and TRBJ2-1; the match to TRBD2 covers 8 bases. Germline CDR1 LNHNV, CDR2 YYDKDF (reference sequence). V lost 7 bases to trimming and J lost 0 bases; unmatched junction nucleotides: 8. There are 16 residues in the CDR3. The CDR3 region has the DNA TGTGCCACCAACTCGTTGAGCGGGAGCTCCTACAATGAGCAGTTCTTC. Translating it yields CATNSLSGSSYNEQFF. Full variable domain (rest looked up from reference TRBV15 and TRBJ2-1): DAMVIQNPRYQVTQFGKPVTLSCSQTLNHNVMYWYQQKSSQAPKLLFHYYDKDFNNEADTPDNFQSRRPNTSFCFLDIRSPGLGDTAMYLCATNSLSGSSYNEQFFGPGTRLTVL.

This rearrangement joins TRBV28 to TRBJ1-6; 11 bases fit TRBD1. Germline-derived CDR1 and CDR2 are MDHEN and SYDVKM. The V segment lost 4 bases and the J segment 10 bases; nucleotides outside the gene matches: 9. This CDR3 has 16 residues. This CDR3 reads CASSSRGTGGRSPLHF. CDR3 coding DNA: TGTGCCAGCAGTTCTAGGGGGACAGGGGGTAGATCACCCCTCCACTTT.

The chain is built from TRBV7-2 and TRBJ2-5; a weak D match, TRBD1 (5 bases). CDR1 and CDR2 from the germline V gene are SGHTA and FQGNSA. With 1 base removed from V and 2 bases from J, the gap between germline ends came to 11 bases. The CDR3 sequence is 15 residues long. The CDR3 loop reads CASSLGSRVQETQYF. Written as DNA, the CDR3 is TGTGCCAGCAGCTTAGGGTCCAGGGTTCAAGAGACCCAGTACTTC.

The genes are TRBV23-1 and TRBJ2-7, with 7 bases lining up with TRBD1. TRBV23-1 counts as an open reading frame of uncertain function. The CDR3 extends over 16 amino acids. The ends lost 3 bases at V and 2 bases at J; junction bases unmatched: 10. The DNA for the CDR3 is TGCGCCAGCAGTCATATTTGGGGTGGGACAGCCTACGAGCAGTACTTC. Its translation is CASSHIWGGTAYEQYF.

This clone was counted once. V and J are TRBV5-4 and TRBJ2-1, with 8 bases fitting TRBD1. The junction had 10 bases not matched to a gene; V was cut back by 4 bases and J by 7 bases. Germline assignment: CDR1 SGHNT and CDR2 YYREEE (reference sequence). This CDR3 is built from 15 residues. The CDR3 nucleotides read TGTGCCAGCAGCAGGAACAGGGGGAGTAGGAATGAGCAGTTCTTC. Translation gives CASSRNRGSRNEQFF. The full variable domain, with the rest looked up from reference TRBV5-4 and TRBJ2-1, is ETGVTQSPTHLIKTRGQQVTLRCSSQSGHNTVSWYQQALGQGPQFIFQYYREEENGRGNFPPRFSGLQFPNYSSELNVNALELDDSALYLCASSRNRGSRNEQFFGPGTRLTVL.

This rearrangement joins TRBV7-9 to TRBJ2-1, with D tentatively TRBD1 (6 bases). Trimming cost V 2 bases and J 6 bases, with 11 bases left between them. The CDR3 has 14 amino acids. CDR1 is SEHNR and CDR2 is FQNEAQ in the germline V gene (reference sequence). The CDR3: CASSLTGQSNEQFF. CDR3 bases: TGTGCCAGCAGCTTAACCGGACAGAGCAATGAGCAGTTCTTC.

The chain employs TRBV6-6 and TRBJ1-1; TRBD1 matches 9 bases. V shed 4 bases and J 6 bases; nucleotides not matched to a gene: 6. Germline V lookup: CDR1 MNHNY, CDR2 SVGAGI (reference sequence). CDR3 length: 14 amino acids. CDR3 region: CASSSDRGRPEAFF. CDR3 nucleotides: TGTGCCAGCAGTTCGGACAGGGGACGGCCTGAAGCTTTCTTT.

The gene calls are TRBV11-3 and TRBJ2-3; 12 nucleotides align to TRBD2. The germline CDR1 and CDR2 sequences are SGHNT and YENEEA. With V trimmed by 0 bases and J by 5 bases, 6 bases remained unmatched. This CDR3 contains 17 residues. The CDR3 sequence: CASSLDASGGAEDTQYF. CDR3 bases: TGTGCCAGCAGCTTAGACGCTAGCGGGGGGGCCGAAGATACGCAGTATTTT.